This T cell receptor beta chain appears in the sequencing data of a study of blood T cell repertoires in COVID-19. Participants reported their clinical history, and cohort assignment relied on those reports. Symptom resolution, clearance, or two negative PCRs marked donors in Cohort 3 as recovered. Under the authors' procedure: From reference gene primer amplification, estimates of nucleated cell counts were derived. Repertoires were generated with immunoSEQ multiplex PCR, while TCRdb's copy carries only in-frame clones and drops some. V and J calls and clone size are those listed in that table; D and trimming were worked out from the DNA. Of approximately 490,000 clones in the sample, about 90% were seen once. The CDR3 has 16 amino acids. After removal of 5 bases from V and 0 bases from J, the junction contained 8 bases not matched to a gene. Germline V lookup: CDR1 SGHTS, CDR2 YDEGEE.

Input material: PBMCs or T cells enriched from blood (not recorded which). This sequence originates from a woman between 18 and 29 years old who had recovered from COVID-19. The J gene is TRBJ2-1, the V gene TRBV5-8; 7 bases agree with TRBD1. CDR3 nucleotide sequence: TGTGCCAGCAGTCCCGACAGGGCTGGCTCCTACAATGAGCAGTTCTTC. It yields the protein CASSPDRAGSYNEQFF.